This T cell receptor (beta chain) was profiled in a study of control samples from healthy donors and cancer patients. CDR3 size: 11 residues. With 1 base removed from V and 7 bases from J, the gap between germline ends came to 4 bases. Germline lookup yields CDR1 SGHNT and CDR2 YENEEA. Profiled with immunoSEQ multiplex PCR; TCRdb holds only in-frame clones, not every one. The sample lists some 65,000 clones, roughly 80% occurring once. The material sequenced was PBMCs. The rearrangement joins TRBV11-3 to TRBJ1-1, with D unresolved. The sequence came from a woman aged 50 to 60 with lung cancer. DNA for the CDR3: TGTGCCAGCAGCTTAGCAGATGAAGCTTTCTTT. It yields the protein CASSLADEAFF. The complete variable domain, with remaining parts taken from reference TRBV11-3 and TRBJ1-1, reads EAGVVQSPRYKIIEKKQPVAFWCNPISGHNTLYWYLQNLGQGPELLIRYENEEAVDDSQLPKDRFSAERLKGVDSTLKIQPAELGDSAVYLCASSLADEAFFGQGTRLTVV.